The clone carrying this T cell receptor beta chain was detected only once. This sample is part of a study of blood T cells in healthy people across ages. There are 14 residues in the CDR3. Germline V gene data show CDR1 as DFQATT and CDR2 as SNEGSKA (reference sequence). V dropped 8 bases and J dropped 6 bases, with 21 bases sitting between them. Then a second PCR, running about 6 to 12 cycles, was carried out with a sample-barcoded 5' primer and a J-beta primer mix. Every molecule of cDNA carried a tag from a template-switch adaptor with 12 random nucleotides. TCRdb reanalysed the 5' RACE reads using MiXCR and keeps one entry per CDR3 protein. This table has hundreds of thousands of distinct CDR3 sequences, approximately 60% appearing once.

V is TRBV20-1 and J is TRBJ2-3; perhaps TRBD2 as D (5 bases). The clonotype was recovered from a middle-aged man in good health. Sequencing input: blood. For the CDR3, the DNA is TGCAGTTTCCCTATTTTAACTAGGTCCGATACGCAGTATTTT. This encodes CSFPILTRSDTQYF.